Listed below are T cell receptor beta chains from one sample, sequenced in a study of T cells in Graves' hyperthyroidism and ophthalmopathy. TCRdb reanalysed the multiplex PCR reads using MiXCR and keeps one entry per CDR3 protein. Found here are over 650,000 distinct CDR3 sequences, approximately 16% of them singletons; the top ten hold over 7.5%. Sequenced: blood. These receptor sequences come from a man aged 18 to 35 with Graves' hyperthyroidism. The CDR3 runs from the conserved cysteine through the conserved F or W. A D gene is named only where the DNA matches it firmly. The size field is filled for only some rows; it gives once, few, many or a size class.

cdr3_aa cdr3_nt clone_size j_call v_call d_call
CASSPREGESTYEQYF TGCGCCAGCAGCCCCCGAGAGGGGGAGAGCACCTACGAGCAGTACTTC few TRBJ2-7 TRBV4-1 NA
CASSSSRDRGSGYTF TGTGCCAGCAGCTCCTCCCGGGACAGGGGAAGTGGCTACACCTTC NA TRBJ1-2 TRBV7-2 TRBD1
CSARDMSTDTQYF TGCAGTGCTAGAGATATGAGCACAGATACGCAGTATTTT few TRBJ2-3 TRBV20-1 NA
CASSLLRDDEQYF TGTGCCAGCAGCTTACTCAGGGATGACGAGCAGTACTTC many TRBJ2-7 TRBV7-9 NA
CASGLAPNEQFF TGTGCCAGCGGACTAGCACCCAATGAGCAGTTCTTC many TRBJ2-1 TRBV6-1 TRBD2
CASSPGLAGGTQETQYF TGTGCCAGCAGTCCCGGACTAGCGGGAGGAACCCAAGAGACCCAGTACTTC NA TRBJ2-5 TRBV27 TRBD2
CASSQEEGVTNSPLHF TGTGCCAGCAGCCAAGAGGAGGGGGTGACTAATTCACCCCTCCACTTT NA TRBJ1-6 TRBV4-2 NA
CASSYSPGREQGEQYF TGTGCCAGCAGTTACTCTCCGGGGCGGGAGCAAGGCGAGCAGTACTTC few TRBJ2-7 TRBV6-5 TRBD2
CAWSVHSQETQYF TGTGCCTGGAGTGTACACAGCCAAGAGACCCAGTACTTC many TRBJ2-5 TRBV30 NA
CASSPSGRAIEQFF TGTGCCAGCAGCCCTAGCGGGAGGGCCATTGAGCAGTTCTTC few TRBJ2-1 TRBV7-2 TRBD2
CSARTSGRAPDTQYF TGCAGTGCTAGGACTAGCGGGAGGGCGCCAGATACGCAGTATTTT many TRBJ2-3 TRBV20-1 TRBD2
CASSSGRGSPEQYF TGTGCCAGCAGCTCAGGCAGGGGTTCACCCGAGCAGTACTTC NA TRBJ2-7 TRBV11-3 NA
CASSLGQGRKNTEAFF TGCGCCAGCAGCTTGGGACAGGGGCGCAAGAACACTGAAGCTTTCTTT few TRBJ1-1 TRBV5-1 TRBD1
CASSDRREVNNEQFF TGTGCCAGCTCCGACCGGCGGGAGGTCAACAATGAGCAGTTCTTC NA TRBJ2-1 TRBV18 TRBD2
CASRGYGYTF TGTGCTAGTCGGGGGTATGGCTACACCTTC many TRBJ1-2 TRBV28 NA
CASSPERGTSGSTDTQYF TGTGCCAGCAGCCCCGAACGTGGGACTAGCGGAAGCACAGATACGCAGTATTTT NA TRBJ2-3 TRBV5-8 TRBD2
CASSHTGNYGYTF TGTGCCAGCAGCCACACAGGAAACTATGGCTACACCTTC few TRBJ1-2 TRBV12-3/TRBV12-4 NA